These 23 T cell receptor beta chains share one sample of origin, sequenced in a study of beta chain features in type 1 diabetes (dated by TCRdb to 2017 to 2018). The protocol used for the library was the immunoSEQ multiplex PCR assay. All of the isolated RNA was reverse transcribed with the High Capacity cDNA Reverse Transcription Kit, so expressed TCRB transcripts were sequenced. Not all clones reach the TCRdb copy of this immuneACCESS table, which keeps in-frame sequences only. Checked studies attribute under half of the gap to unresolved V genes and leave the rest unexplained. The sample profile shows under 300,000 clones; 25% to 35% of them were found once. 4% of the sample goes to the ten largest clones. The sequenced sample was central memory CD4+ T cells from blood. These receptors were obtained from a man aged 25-45 years in good health.

This CDR3 is CAISEPGTGTYNEQFF. As DNA, the CDR3 is TGTGCCATCAGTGAGCCTGGGACGGGTACCTACAATGAGCAGTTCTTC. The rearrangement links TRBV10-3 to TRBJ2-1, with D perhaps being TRBD1 or TRBD2 (5 bases each). CDR3 length equals 16 residues. The germline V gene encodes CDR1 ENHRY and CDR2 SYGVKD. V was pared by 2 bases and J by 2 bases, with 13 bases between.

The chain carries TRBV5-4 and TRBJ2-3; D is possibly TRBD1 (5 bases). The V end lost 0 bases, the J end lost 5 bases, and 10 bases lay between the germline ends. From germline, CDR1 is SGHNT and CDR2 YYREEE (reference sequence). The CDR3 covers 14 residues. DNA for the CDR3: TGTGCCAGCAGCTTGGGGGGCGCGAAAGATACGCAGTATTTT. The encoded protein is CASSLGGAKDTQYF.

This clone was seen a few times. The rearrangement joins TRBV6-5 to TRBJ1-2; D perhaps matches TRBD1 (5 bases). Germline CDR1 and CDR2: MNHEY and SVGAGI. Trimming cost V 5 bases and J 2 bases, with 9 bases left between them. The CDR3 has 13 residues. The CDR3 DNA sequence: TGTGCCAGCAGTAGGGGACCGAACTATGGCTACACCTTC. This sequence encodes CASSRGPNYGYTF.

V and J are TRBV7-8 and TRBJ2-7; 9 bases agree with TRBD1. The germline V gene encodes CDR1 SGHVS and CDR2 FQNEAQ. This CDR3 is 15 amino acids long. V lost 1 base to trimming and J lost 5 bases; unmatched junction nucleotides: 6. This CDR3 is CASSLEQGATDEQYF. CDR3 DNA sequence: TGTGCCAGCAGCTTAGAACAGGGGGCGACCGACGAGCAGTACTTC.

There are a few counts of this clone. In the same sample, other DNA sequences code for this CDR3. The rearrangement joins TRBV20-1 to TRBJ1-2; D is uncertain. This CDR3 comprises 10 residues. CDR1 is DFQATT, CDR2 SNEGSKA, per germline (reference sequence). The V end was cut by 6 bases, the J end by 8 bases, with 10 bases between. The CDR3 nucleotides read TGCAGTGCCCGGACCGAAGGCTACACCTTC. Amino acids: CSARTEGYTF.

V gene TRBV10-3 combines with J gene TRBJ2-5; D is unclear. The CDR3 consists of 14 residues. Trimming stripped 5 bases from V and 1 base from J, with 11 bases between. CDR1 and CDR2 from the germline V gene are ENHRY and SYGVKD. CDR3: CAISRGALQETQYF. CDR3 coding DNA: TGTGCCATCAGTAGAGGAGCCCTCCAAGAGACCCAGTACTTC.

V usage is TRBV14 and J usage is TRBJ1-2; D remains ambiguous. CDR1 is SGHDN and CDR2 is FVKESK in the germline V gene. V lost 3 bases and J lost 4, with 6 bases in between. The CDR3 loop spans 12 amino acids. The CDR3, as DNA: TGTGCCAGCAGCCAGCAGAGCTATGGCTACACCTTC. It yields the protein CASSQQSYGYTF.

The chain's CDR3 is CASTGGSSYEQYF. The CDR3 DNA follows: TGTGCCAGCACGGGCGGGAGCTCCTACGAGCAGTACTTC. The chain carries TRBV28 and TRBJ2-7; 7 bases fit TRBD2. J gave up 0 bases and V 7 bases, and 3 bases lay outside the gene matches. The V gene's germline CDR1 is MDHEN and CDR2 SYDVKM. The length of the CDR3 is 13 residues.

This clone occurred once. The chain has TRBV5-6 and TRBJ2-5; D unresolved. Trimming shortened V by 2 bases and J by 1 base, and 12 bases separated the two germline ends. Looked up from germline, CDR1 is SGHDT and CDR2 is YYEEEE. The CDR3 is made up of 15 amino acids. CDR3: CASSLGLRGQETQYF. DNA for the CDR3: TGTGCCAGCAGCTTAGGGTTGCGAGGCCAAGAGACCCAGTACTTC.

This clone was counted a few times. The V call is TRBV5-1, the J call TRBJ2-7, with 11 bases identical to TRBD2. The germline V gene encodes CDR1 SGHRS and CDR2 YFSETQ. The ends lost 2 bases at V and 4 bases at J; junction bases unmatched: 5. The CDR3 covers 15 residues. CDR3 region: CASSLTSGSGYEQYF. CDR3 sequence (DNA): TGCGCCAGCAGCTTAACTAGCGGGAGTGGGTACGAGCAGTACTTC.

This chain connects TRBV23-1 to TRBJ1-5; 8 bases match TRBD1. TRBV23-1 is identified as an open reading frame with a role that is uncertain. This CDR3 has 14 amino acids. Trimming cost V 6 bases and J 5 bases; bases outside gene matches: 6. The CDR3 nucleotides are TGCGCCAGCAGGCAGGACAGGGACTATCAGCCCCAGCATTTT. It translates to CASRQDRDYQPQHF.

This chain uses TRBV30 with TRBJ2-7; TRBD1 might be the D (5 bases). The germline CDR1 and CDR2 sequences are GTSNPN and SVGIG (reference sequence). V was cut by 3 bases and J by 2 bases, with 8 bases left in between. CDR3 length: 12 amino acids. The CDR3 reads CAWRTAAYEQYF. The DNA for the CDR3 is TGTGCCTGGAGGACAGCCGCCTACGAGCAGTACTTC.

This clone was recorded once. The same CDR3 arises from other DNA sequences in this sample as well. This chain connects TRBV5-1 to TRBJ1-5; D is unclear. V was shortened by 0 bases and J by 0 bases, with 7 bases between the two germline ends. Germline V lookup: CDR1 SGHRS, CDR2 YFSETQ. The CDR3 has 15 residues. CDR3: CASSLDGYSNQPQHF. The CDR3 DNA reads TGCGCCAGCAGCTTGGACGGCTATAGCAATCAGCCCCAGCATTTT.

The J gene is TRBJ2-1, the V gene TRBV5-1, with D perhaps assigned TRBD1 or TRBD2 (5 bases each). CDR1 is SGHRS and CDR2 is YFSETQ in the germline V gene. The V and J ends lost 7 bases and 5 bases respectively, with 16 bases between them. This CDR3 region has 14 residues. In DNA, the CDR3 is TGCGCCAGCGGGGGTAGTGCGGCTAACAATGAGCAGTTCTTC. The encoded protein is CASGGSAANNEQFF.

This clone was counted a few times. V usage is TRBV9 and J usage is TRBJ1-5; the D is unclear. V was trimmed by 4 bases and J by 4 bases, leaving 9 bases between them. The germline V gene has CDR1 SGDLS and CDR2 YYNGEE. The CDR3 contains 13 residues. This chain's CDR3 is CASSSMGNQPQHF. The DNA of the CDR3 is TGTGCCAGCAGCTCCATGGGGAATCAGCCCCAGCATTTT.

The chain joins TRBV5-1 to TRBJ1-1, with TRBD1 matching over 9 bases. Germline CDR1 and CDR2: SGHRS and YFSETQ. J lost 4 bases, V lost 0 bases, and 4 bases had no gene match. This CDR3 is built from 15 residues. CDR3 nucleotides: TGCGCCAGCAGCTTGGAGGGACAGGGCCGCACTGAAGCTTTCTTT. It codes for CASSLEGQGRTEAFF.

The genes are TRBV6-1 and TRBJ1-1, with D possibly being TRBD1 (6 bases). The CDR3 is made up of 15 amino acids. V was cut by 4 bases and J by 11 bases, with 23 bases left in between. Germline V CDR1 and CDR2: MNHNS, SASEGT. For the CDR3, the DNA is TGTGCCAGCAGTGTTGTGGCGGGGGGCGAGGGCGGCGCTTTCTTT. Its protein is CASSVVAGGEGGAFF.

Only a few counts were recorded for this clone. This rearrangement joins TRBV5-1 to TRBJ2-3; 7 nucleotides align to TRBD1. Trimming removed 4 bases from V and 2 bases from J; junction bases left unmatched: 4. The CDR3 covers 14 residues. Germline V gene sequence: CDR1 SGHRS, CDR2 YFSETQ. CDR3 in amino acids: CASSRDSPTDTQYF. In DNA form, the CDR3 reads TGCGCCAGCAGCCGGGACAGTCCCACAGATACGCAGTATTTT.

J is TRBJ2-5 and V is TRBV7-2; no reliable D call. Between the trimmed V and J ends, which lost 2 bases and 5 bases, there was a span of 6 bases. Looked up from germline, CDR1 is SGHTA and CDR2 is FQGNSA. The CDR3 consists of 12 residues. Here the CDR3 reads CASSLPHETQYF. The CDR3 nucleotides read TGTGCCAGCAGCTTACCGCACGAGACCCAGTACTTC. Variable domain in full (rest from reference TRBV7-2 and TRBJ2-5): GAGVSQSPSNKVTEKGKDVELRCDPISGHTALYWYRQSLGQGLEFLIYFQGNSAPDKSGLPSDRFSAERTGGSVSTLTIQRTQQEDSAVYLCASSLPHETQYFGPGTRLLVL.

The chain carries TRBV29-1 and TRBJ1-1; D may be TRBD1 (5 bases). V gave up 4 bases and J gave up 5 bases, with 11 bases separating them. The CDR3 sequence is 12 residues long. Germline CDR1 SQVTM, CDR2 ANQGSEA. CDR3 DNA: TGCAGCGTTGGGCAGGGTTGGACTGAAGCTTTCTTT. Amino acid sequence: CSVGQGWTEAFF.

As regards this clone: A junction boundary mismatches the germline segment, possibly from a read error. This chain uses TRBV30 with TRBJ1-2; D gene ambiguous. Germline CDR1 is GTSNPN and CDR2 is SVGIG (reference sequence). The length of the CDR3 is 13 residues. For the CDR3, the DNA is TGTTCCTGGAGTACGGGGAGAGACTATGGCTACACCTTC. Translation: CSWSTGRDYGYTF. The complete variable domain, with remaining parts taken from reference TRBV30 and TRBJ1-2, reads SQTIHQWPATLVQPVGSPLSLECTVEGTSNPNLYWYRQAAGRGLQLLFYSVGIGQISSEVPQNLSASRPQDRQFILSSKKLLLSDSGFYLCSWSTGRDYGYTFGSGTRLTVV.

This clone has only a few counts. The V gene is TRBV18, the J gene TRBJ2-1, with D unclear. Trimming shortened V by 3 bases and J by 9 bases, and 12 bases separated the two germline ends. This CDR3 spans 13 amino acids. From germline, CDR1 is KGHSH and CDR2 LQKENI. The CDR3 region has the DNA TGTGCCAGCTCACCGGGCCCCAACAGTGAGCAGTTCTTC. Residues: CASSPGPNSEQFF.

This clone was detected only a few times. The V gene is TRBV30, the J gene TRBJ1-5; D is unresolved. Per the germline V gene, CDR1 is GTSNPN and CDR2 is SVGIG (reference sequence). Trimming left V 5 bases short and J 4 bases short, with 18 bases between. The CDR3 length is 15 residues. CDR3 region: CAWGAGGVGNQPQHF. CDR3 nucleotides: TGTGCCTGGGGCGCAGGCGGGGTAGGAAATCAGCCCCAGCATTTT.